Presented here are 16 T cell receptor beta chains from one specimen sequenced in a study of cytomegalovirus exposure and HLA in healthy donors. The PCR ran on 60 Vbeta and 13 Jbeta primers. Profiled with immunoSEQ multiplex PCR; TCRdb holds only in-frame clones, not every one. The sample contains around 170,000 clones, about 80% of which appear only once. Specimen: PBMCs. All receptors derive from a man aged 55 to 70 in good health and CMV-seronegative.

The table lists this clone with a few counts. The CDR3 sequence: CASSLRSSGRMDTQYF. In DNA form, the CDR3 reads TGTGCCAGCAGCTTGAGATCTAGCGGGAGGATGGATACGCAGTATTTT. The chain couples TRBV5-4 to TRBJ2-3; 11 bases map to TRBD2. CDR1 and CDR2 (germline): SGHNT, YYREEE (reference sequence). CDR3 size: 16 residues. The trim removed 1 base at V and 6 bases at J, leaving 7 bases unmatched.

The chain links TRBV4-3 to TRBJ2-3, with TRBD2 matching 7 bases. Germline loops: CDR1 LGHNA, CDR2 YSLEER. V was pared by 4 bases and J by 2 bases, with 6 bases of the junction left unmatched. This CDR3 is built from 15 residues. The CDR3 is CASSPGLADTDTQYF. CDR3 bases: TGCGCCAGCAGCCCCGGCCTAGCGGACACAGATACGCAGTATTTT.

This chain joins TRBV6-4 and TRBJ2-3; 8 nucleotides line up with TRBD2. V shed 4 bases and J 3 bases; nucleotides not matched to a gene: 3. The CDR3 contains 14 residues. Germline lookup yields CDR1 MRHNA and CDR2 SNTAGT. Here the CDR3 reads CASSATGGTDTQYF. CDR3 DNA sequence: TGTGCCAGCAGTGCCACGGGGGGGACAGATACGCAGTATTTT.

The sample holds a few counts of this clone. The chain combines TRBV5-4 with TRBJ2-5, with TRBD2 identical over 8 bases. V lost 2 bases, J lost 4 bases, and 7 bases stayed unmatched. Germline assignment: CDR1 SGHNT and CDR2 YYREEE (reference sequence). This CDR3 is built from 15 residues. CDR3 sequence (DNA): TGTGCCAGCAGCTTAGGGACTAGTGGGGGAGAGACCCAGTACTTC. Its protein product is CASSLGTSGGETQYF.

The rearrangement uses TRBV30 and TRBJ1-1; no reliable D call. The CDR3 consists of 13 residues. V lost 0 bases to trimming and J lost 1 base, with 6 bases between them. CDR1 is GTSNPN and CDR2 is SVGIG in the germline V gene (reference sequence). The CDR3 loop is CAWSVRRNTEAFF. The DNA for the CDR3 is TGTGCCTGGAGTGTACGTAGGAACACTGAAGCTTTCTTT. The full variable domain, rest sourced from reference TRBV30 and TRBJ1-1, is SQTIHQWPATLVQPVGSPLSLECTVEGTSNPNLYWYRQAAGRGLQLLFYSVGIGQISSEVPQNLSASRPQDRQFILSSKKLLLSDSGFYLCAWSVRRNTEAFFGQGTRLTVV.

V usage is TRBV4-3 and J usage is TRBJ1-4; D may be TRBD1 (6 bases). V was trimmed by 1 base and J by 6 bases, leaving 21 bases between them. There are 18 residues in the CDR3. Germline assignment: CDR1 LGHNA and CDR2 YSLEER. CDR3 in DNA: TGCGCCAGCAGCCAAGGGACTCCGGGACATTCTCGGGATGAAAAACTGTTTTTT. Encoded protein: CASSQGTPGHSRDEKLFF.

The chain is built from TRBV13 and TRBJ2-7, with 9 bases lining up with TRBD1. The CDR3 covers 15 residues. Trimming took 5 bases from V and 7 from J; bases not matched to a gene: 12. Germline V gene lookup returns CDR1 PRHDT and CDR2 FYEKMQ (reference sequence). CDR3 DNA sequence: TGTGCCAGCAGCCCGCCGGGACAGGGATTGGGGGAGCAGTACTTC. This codes for CASSPPGQGLGEQYF.

J is TRBJ1-5 and V is TRBV4-2; D not resolved. Looked up from germline, CDR1 is LGHNA and CDR2 is YNFKEQ. The CDR3 is made up of 14 amino acids. Trimming cost V 1 base and J 9 bases, with 13 bases left between them. The CDR3 loop reads CASSQGIYGAPQHF. CDR3 bases: TGTGCCAGCAGCCAAGGAATATACGGAGCGCCCCAGCATTTT.

This chain links TRBV7-7 with TRBJ2-1, with D possibly matching TRBD1 (6 bases). The V gene lost 5 bases and the J gene lost 4 bases, with 9 bases spanning the gap. Per germline, CDR1 SSHAT and CDR2 FNYEAQ (reference sequence). The CDR3 is 13 residues long. The CDR3 DNA follows: TGTGCCAGCAGCATCGACAGGTACAATGAGCAGTTCTTC. The encoded protein is CASSIDRYNEQFF.

This clone was seen only once. J is TRBJ1-1 and V is TRBV4-1; D perhaps matches TRBD1 (6 bases). V lost 2 bases and J lost 5, with 12 bases in between. Germline CDR1 reads MGHRA; CDR2 reads YSYEKL. The CDR3 loop spans 14 amino acids. The CDR3 region is CASSQPGQSTEAFF. Here the CDR3 DNA reads TGCGCCAGCAGCCAACCCGGACAGTCGACTGAAGCTTTCTTT.

Turning to this clone: Other nucleotide sequences from this sample produce the same CDR3. The CDR3 region is CASSSGLAGYNEQFF. The CDR3 coding sequence is TGCGCCAGCAGCTCGGGACTAGCGGGATACAATGAGCAGTTCTTC. The V and J genes are TRBV5-1 and TRBJ2-1; the match to TRBD2 covers 13 bases. Germline V gene lookup returns CDR1 SGHRS and CDR2 YFSETQ. The CDR3 spans 15 residues. Losses at the gene ends were 3 bases for V and 4 bases for J; bases not matched to a gene: 1.

This clone was detected only a few times. This chain joins TRBV7-8 and TRBJ2-7; 7 bases are shared with TRBD1. Trimming removed 5 bases from V and 2 bases from J; junction bases left unmatched: 9. Germline CDR1 and CDR2: SGHVS and FQNEAQ. This CDR3 comprises 15 residues. The DNA for the CDR3 is TGTGCCAGCAGCCCCCGGGACAGACTGACCTACGAGCAGTACTTC. Encoded protein: CASSPRDRLTYEQYF.

V usage is TRBV10-3 and J usage is TRBJ2-3; 7 nucleotides align to TRBD2. The V segment lost 8 bases and the J segment 2 bases; nucleotides outside the gene matches: 7. The CDR3 runs 14 residues. Germline V lookup: CDR1 ENHRY, CDR2 SYGVKD. In nucleotides, the CDR3 is TGTGCCATCTCCGGGGGGATTGTCACAGATACGCAGTATTTT. Amino acids: CAISGGIVTDTQYF.

This clone was found a few times. The gene calls are TRBV7-9 and TRBJ1-1; D may be TRBD1 (5 bases). The germline gives CDR1 SEHNR, CDR2 FQNEAQ (reference sequence). Between the trimmed V and J ends, which lost 2 bases and 2 bases, there was a span of 6 bases. This CDR3 spans 13 amino acids. CDR3 region: CASSLRGNTEAFF. The CDR3 DNA reads as TGTGCCAGCAGCTTAAGGGGTAACACTGAAGCTTTCTTT.

The V call is TRBV19, the J call TRBJ2-7; 11 positions agree with TRBD2. Germline V gene sequence: CDR1 LNHDA, CDR2 SQIVND (reference sequence). The ends lost 7 bases at V and 5 bases at J; junction bases unmatched: 7. The CDR3 length is 14 residues. In nucleotides, the CDR3 is TGTGCCAGTACCACTAGCGGGAGTTACCACGAGCAGTACTTC. Translating it yields CASTTSGSYHEQYF.

The gene calls are TRBV19 and TRBJ2-1; 16 bases agree with TRBD2. The CDR3 consists of 18 residues. The V and J ends lost 2 bases and 6 bases, in that order; junction bases with no gene match: 7. Germline V gene sequence: CDR1 LNHDA, CDR2 SQIVND (reference sequence). The CDR3 here is CASSITAGLAGGSNEQFF. CDR3 DNA: TGTGCCAGTAGTATAACGGCGGGACTAGCGGGAGGGTCCAATGAGCAGTTCTTC. Together with reference TRBV19 and TRBJ2-1, the CDR3 gives the full variable domain: DGGITQSPKYLFRKEGQNVTLSCEQNLNHDAMYWYRQDPGQGLRLIYYSQIVNDFQKGDIAEGYSVSREKKESFPLTVTSAQKNPTAFYLCASSITAGLAGGSNEQFFGPGTRLTVL.